Given below is one T cell receptor (beta chain) in context. The data were taken from a study of control samples from healthy donors and cancer patients. The protocol was immunoSEQ multiplex PCR, while the TCRdb copy is restricted to in-frame clones and leaves out a portion. Of almost 85,000 clones in the sample, around 80% were seen once. Sequencing was performed on PBMCs. The clonotype originates from a man in his sixties with head and neck cancer.

The CDR3 coding sequence is TGTGCCAGCAGCCGCGGGAGCTCTGGGGCCAACGTCCTGACTTTC. Translated, it gives CASSRGSSGANVLTF. The V call is TRBV7-2, the J call TRBJ2-6; 7 bases match TRBD2. This CDR3 spans 15 amino acids. V was pared by 5 bases and J by 0 bases, with 1 base of the junction left unmatched. Germline V CDR1 and CDR2: SGHTA, FQGNSA. Complete variable domain (other parts from reference TRBV7-2 and TRBJ2-6): GAGVSQSPSNKVTEKGKDVELRCDPISGHTALYWYRQSLGQGLEFLIYFQGNSAPDKSGLPSDRFSAERTGGSVSTLTIQRTQQEDSAVYLCASSRGSSGANVLTFGAGSRLTVL.